A selection of T cell receptor beta chains follows, all from one sample in a study of shared clonotypes between healthy human individuals. Profiling relied on immunoSEQ multiplex PCR, and the TCRdb table lists in-frame clones only, not all of them. The data show about 1.5 million clones, 95% to 99% seen once. Sequencing was carried out using naive CD4+ T cells sorted from blood. These receptors were collected from a man aged 25 to 40 in good health. Both conserved end residues are part of each CDR3. The order of the fields is D gene, clone size, J gene, V gene, CDR3 DNA, CDR3 protein. The D gene is left open where the match is weak. Not all rows give a size; the values are once, few, many and, for expanded clones, a class.

NA	once	TRBJ2-4	TRBV7-9	TGTGCCAGCAGCTTAGCAGGGACGACACGACTAGCCAAAAACATTCAGTACTTC	CASSLAGTTRLAKNIQYF
NA	NA	TRBJ2-3	TRBV19	TGTGCCAGTAGTATACGACAGACCTCCGGCGGAGATACGCAGTATTTT	CASSIRQTSGGDTQYF
TRBD1	NA	TRBJ1-2	TRBV18	TGTGCCAGCTCACCGAGGACAGGGGACTATGGCTACACCTTC	CASSPRTGDYGYTF
NA	NA	TRBJ1-2	TRBV5-1	TGCGCCAGCAGCTTGGTGTCGGGGGCGTATGGCTACACCTTC	CASSLVSGAYGYTF
NA	once	TRBJ1-5	TRBV6-1	TGTGCCAGCAGTGAAGGACTTAACAGGGTAGGGGCTCAGCCCCAGCATTTT	CASSEGLNRVGAQPQHF
TRBD1	NA	TRBJ1-1	TRBV4-3	TGCGCCAGCAGCCAAGGGGACAGGGAGGCTGAAGCTTTCTTT	CASSQGDREAEAFF
TRBD2	once	TRBJ2-1	TRBV5-4	TGTGCCAGCAGCTCTCCGGGACTAGCTAATGAGCAGTTCTTC	CASSSPGLANEQFF
TRBD1	NA	TRBJ1-5	TRBV28	TGTGCCAGCAGTTACCGGACAGGGTTTAGCAATCAGCCCCAGCATTTT	CASSYRTGFSNQPQHF
TRBD1	NA	TRBJ2-7	TRBV13	TGTGCCAGCAGTTCAACACAGGGGCACTCCTACGAGCAGTACTTC	CASSSTQGHSYEQYF
TRBD2	NA	TRBJ2-5	TRBV7-2	TGTGCCAGCAGCCATGGACTAGCGGGAGTTGTGACCCAGTACTTC	CASSHGLAGVVTQYF
TRBD1	NA	TRBJ2-1	TRBV10-3	TGTGCCATCAGGGACAGGGTTTACAATGAGCAGTTCTTC	CAIRDRVYNEQFF
TRBD1	NA	TRBJ2-5	TRBV7-8	TGTGCCAGCAAAGGGGACAGGGTGCAAGAGACCCAGTACTTC	CASKGDRVQETQYF
TRBD2	NA	TRBJ2-3	TRBV18	TGTGCCAGCTCCCCCCTAGCGGGCACAGATACGCAGTATTTT	CASSPLAGTDTQYF
NA	NA	TRBJ2-1	TRBV28	TGTGCCAGCAGTCCCGGGACTTTCTCAAGGGGCTACAATGAGCAGTTCTTC	CASSPGTFSRGYNEQFF
NA	NA	TRBJ1-5	TRBV7-8	TGTGCCAGCAGCTCTCAGAGGGCCCCCCAGCATTTT	CASSSQRAPQHF
NA	NA	TRBJ2-4	TRBV5-1	TGCGCCAGCAGCTTGTTTGGGGTGGGTAACATTCAGTACTTC	CASSLFGVGNIQYF
TRBD2	NA	TRBJ2-1	TRBV5-1	TGCGCCAGCAGCGGTTCTAGCGGAAGGTGGGTAGATGAGCAGTTCTTC	CASSGSSGRWVDEQFF
TRBD1	NA	TRBJ2-7	TRBV6-1	TGTGCCAGCGGACAGGGGATTTCCTACGAGCAGTACTTC	CASGQGISYEQYF
NA	once	TRBJ2-3	TRBV5-1	TGCGCCAGCAACCCGACATCGGGTCGGAGCACAGATACGCAGTATTTT	CASNPTSGRSTDTQYF
TRBD1	NA	TRBJ1-4	TRBV7-9	TGTGCCAGCAGCTCGGGACAGATATTGGGGGCTGAAAAACTGTTTTTT	CASSSGQILGAEKLFF
TRBD1	NA	TRBJ1-3	TRBV19	TGTGCCAGTACTGGACAGGGGTTGACCACCATATATTTT	CASTGQGLTTIYF
NA	NA	TRBJ2-7	TRBV27	TGTGCCAGCAACACAAGAGGGGGGGAGCAGTACTTC	CASNTRGGEQYF
NA	NA	TRBJ2-3	TRBV5-1	TGCGCCAGCAGCTTGGCCCCGGATACGATTGCAGATACGCAGTATTTT	CASSLAPDTIADTQYF
NA	NA	TRBJ1-2	TRBV5-1	TGCGCCAGCAGCTTTACAGGGATGACTGAGGGCGACTATGGCTACACCTTC	CASSFTGMTEGDYGYTF
NA	NA	TRBJ2-1	TRBV18	TGTGCCAGCTCAGACACGAACTCCTACAATGAGCAGTTCTTC	CASSDTNSYNEQFF
TRBD2	NA	TRBJ2-5	TRBV5-1	TGCGCCAGCAGCTTGGGAGTTGGCGGGAGGGCGGAGACCCAGTACTTC	CASSLGVGGRAETQYF
TRBD2	NA	TRBJ2-3	TRBV5-4	TGTGCCAGCAGCTTGGAGCTAGCGGGAGGGCCGAGCACGACCACAGATACGCAGTATTTT	CASSLELAGGPSTTTDTQYF
NA	NA	TRBJ1-1	TRBV5-1	TGCGCCAGCAGCTTGGGTGGATACGGGAACACTGAAGCTTTCTTT	CASSLGGYGNTEAFF
NA	NA	TRBJ1-2	TRBV28	TGTGCCAGCAGGGAGTGGGGGCGTGCCTCCTCTACCTATGGCTACACCTTC	CASREWGRASSTYGYTF
TRBD1	NA	TRBJ2-7	TRBV6-6	TGTGCCAGCAGTTACTCGCGTGACAGGGGAGGCGACGAGCAGTACTTC	CASSYSRDRGGDEQYF
NA	NA	TRBJ2-7	TRBV19	TGTGCCAGCTACAGGGATTCCTACGAGCAGTACTTC	CASYRDSYEQYF
NA	NA	TRBJ2-2	TRBV18	TGTGCCAGCTCACCACTGGCTGCAGGTGACACCGGGGAGCTGTTTTTT	CASSPLAAGDTGELFF
TRBD1	NA	TRBJ2-2	TRBV18	TGTATCGTCGGGACAGGGGAAACCGGGGAGCTGTTTTTT	CIVGTGETGELFF
NA	NA	TRBJ1-4	TRBV28	TGTGCCAGCAGTTCTATGGGGACTCGAGTTGCAACTAATGAAAAACTGTTTTTT	CASSSMGTRVATNEKLFF
TRBD1	NA	TRBJ1-2	TRBV28	TGTGCCAGCATCCATAGGGGACAGGGCGCCAGGAACTATGGCTACACCTTC	CASIHRGQGARNYGYTF
TRBD1	NA	TRBJ2-1	TRBV18	TGTGCCAGCTCACCACCGCGCTCGACAGGGAGTTTCTACAATGAGCAGTTCTTC	CASSPPRSTGSFYNEQFF
NA	NA	TRBJ2-1	TRBV7-2	TGTGCCAGCAGCTTATACAGGGAACCCAATGAGCAGTTCTTC	CASSLYREPNEQFF
NA	NA	TRBJ2-5	TRBV6-1	TGTGCCAGCAGTGAGATAGGGCTCATCGGCGCAGAGACCCAGTACTTC	CASSEIGLIGAETQYF
NA	NA	TRBJ2-2	TRBV18	TGTGCCAGCTCAAGCGGAACAGGACACGGGGAGCTGTTTTTT	CASSSGTGHGELFF
NA	NA	TRBJ1-4	TRBV7-2	TGTGCCAGCAGCTTATCACAGGGTAATGGGGAAAAACTGTTTTTT	CASSLSQGNGEKLFF
NA	NA	TRBJ2-5	TRBV5-6	TGTGCCAGCAGCTTGACAGGGCCAGAGACCCAGTACTTC	CASSLTGPETQYF
TRBD1	NA	TRBJ1-2	TRBV7-3	TGTGCCAGCAGCCCTGACAGGGGAGCTAACTATGGCTACACCTTC	CASSPDRGANYGYTF
NA	NA	TRBJ1-1	TRBV2	TGTGCCAGCGAAGAGCGGGGGCACGGCACTGAAGCTTTCTTT	CASEERGHGTEAFF
NA	NA	TRBJ2-3	TRBV6-4	TGTGCCAGCAGTGACTCTAGGACTCTGGGAGTGCCAGATACGCAGTATTTT	CASSDSRTLGVPDTQYF
NA	few	TRBJ2-2	TRBV5-6	TGTGCCAGCAGCTTGAGCACCGGGGAGCTGTTTTTT	CASSLSTGELFF
TRBD1	NA	TRBJ1-5	TRBV27	TGTGCCAGCAGCCGGAGGACAGGGGTTGATCAGCCCCAGCATTTT	CASSRRTGVDQPQHF